Detailed here is one T cell receptor beta chain. Its antigen target is currently unknown. Base quality data are lacking; no much larger clone is found one base away. Via the germline V gene, CDR1 is KGHSH and CDR2 LQKENI. The CDR3 starts with the cysteine, ends with the phenylalanine, and has 15 residues. CDR3 DNA is the only sequence kept; it has 45 bases, read in frame from the first base. V lost 6 bases and J lost 4 bases, and the count of bases not matched to a germline gene is 7. Each collaborating institution followed its own protocols to collect whole blood in K2EDTA tubes. For TCRbeta analysis, collaborators shipped samples as frozen whole blood, isolated PBMCs, or DNA extracted from either of those sample types. The immunoSEQ Assay, a bias-controlled multiplex PCR, was used to amplify TCRbeta CDR3 regions from genomic DNA. The authors processed their data as follows. Within the assay, amplification of reference gene primers was used to estimate how many nucleated cells each sample contained. To quantify the absolute abundance of each unique TCRbeta CDR3 rearrangement, sequence reads were collapsed and filtered. Productive Simpson clonality was computed per sample as the square root of Simpson's diversity index over productive rearrangements. TCRdb took this table from immuneACCESS and kept in-frame rearrangements with V and J called. Such tables lack part of the clones; where checked against another copy, unresolved V genes explain under half of the gap, and the rest is unexplained. V and J calls and clone size follow that table, whereas D and trimming were derived from the DNA. In all, the sample holds around 170,000 clones, and around 83% of those were seen once. The top ten hold about 6.5% of the sample.

This record belongs to a study of blood T cell repertoires in COVID-19 (dated by TCRdb to about 2020). Study-level background: Collaborator samples came from the United States, Italy and Spain and covered acute and convalescent phases of COVID-19. The prospective study material was composed of cDNA or gDNA derived from T cells, B-cell-depleted T cells, or PBMCs. The dataset comprised deeply sampled blood TCRbeta repertoires from subjects exposed to, actively infected with, or recovered from COVID-19. The repertoires were released in a freely available public database intended as a resource for research on the immune response to SARS-CoV-2. The samples were drawn from the first 160 participants of the ongoing ImmuneRACE study and from more than 1,000 subjects provided by 6 global collaborators. A de-identified subject ID, COVID-19 status, age in years and sex were almost always included in the sample metadata. Where available, HLA class I and class II types were taken from metadata supplied by the sample provider and were not determined by assay-based typing. On the study overall, not on this receptor specifically: The quantity of clinical and demographic metadata differed by source and by participant and was supplied without curation.

This clonotype originated in a woman between 40 and 55 years old with acute or convalescent COVID-19. The chain was built from TRBV18 and TRBJ2-2; 8 central bases correspond to TRBD1. Sequenced: peripheral blood. The DNA reads as follows: TGTGCCAGCTCGCCCACAGGGGGAACCACCGGGGAGCTGTTTTTT. This translates into CASSPTGGTTGELFF.